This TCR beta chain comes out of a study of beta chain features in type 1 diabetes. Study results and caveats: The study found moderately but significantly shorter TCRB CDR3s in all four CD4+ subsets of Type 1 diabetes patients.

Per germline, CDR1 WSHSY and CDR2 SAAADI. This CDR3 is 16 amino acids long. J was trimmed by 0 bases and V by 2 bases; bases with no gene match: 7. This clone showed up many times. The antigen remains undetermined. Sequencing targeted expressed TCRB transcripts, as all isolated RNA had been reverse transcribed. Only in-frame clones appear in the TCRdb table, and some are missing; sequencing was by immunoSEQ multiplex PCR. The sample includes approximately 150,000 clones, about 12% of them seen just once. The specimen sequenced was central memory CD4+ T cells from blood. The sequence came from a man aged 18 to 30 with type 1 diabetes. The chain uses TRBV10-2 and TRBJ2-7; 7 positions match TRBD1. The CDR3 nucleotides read TGCGCCAGCAGTGAGCCGGGACAGCCAGCCTCCTACGAGCAGTACTTC. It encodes CASSEPGQPASYEQYF.